This entry is about one T cell receptor (beta chain). This sample is drawn from a study of blood T cell repertoires in COVID-19. Study as a whole: COVID-19 samples collected from the United States, Italy and Spain covered acute and convalescent phases.

The protocol was immunoSEQ multiplex PCR, while the TCRdb copy is restricted to in-frame clones and leaves out a portion. Altogether about 250,000 clones are present, around 89% being singletons, with the ten largest covering about 3%. Participants were aged roughly 18 to 100 years from about two dozen US areas. This clonotype originated in a woman aged 45-65 years who had recovered from COVID-19. The sequenced sample consisted of PBMCs or T cells enriched from blood (not recorded which).

CDR3 DNA: TGTGCCAGCAGCTTAGAGCTTGTGTACGGGGAGCTGTTTTTT. Protein sequence: CASSLELVYGELFF. The chain couples TRBV7-6 to TRBJ2-2; D is uncertain. The V gene's germline CDR1 is SGHVS and CDR2 FNYEAQ. The CDR3 has 14 amino acids. V was trimmed by 1 base and J by 7 bases, leaving 10 bases between them.